The present T cell receptor beta chain was sequenced within a study of T cells in Graves' hyperthyroidism and ophthalmopathy. This clonotype was recorded at least ten times. The CDR3 consists of 14 residues. The V gene lost 2 bases and the J gene lost 2 bases, with 10 bases spanning the gap. Criteria for exclusion of patients were uncontrolled infection, other autoimmune disease, pregnancy or lactation. The investigators amplified TCR beta CDR3 regions from RNA transcripts. An initial round of RT-PCR targeting the TCR CDR3 relied on the HTBI primer set. MiXCR, run by TCRdb on the multiplex PCR reads, gives a single entry per CDR3 protein. In the table there are about 520,000 distinct CDR3 sequences, less than 25% of which are singletons.

Sequencing was done on a sample of blood. The J gene is TRBJ2-7, the V gene TRBV12-3 or TRBV12-4; D unresolved. The receptor's source is a man younger than 35 with Graves' hyperthyroidism. CDR3 nucleotides: TGTGCCAGCAGTTTAAGTCGGCAGCCCTACGAGCAGTACTTC. This codes for CASSLSRQPYEQYF.